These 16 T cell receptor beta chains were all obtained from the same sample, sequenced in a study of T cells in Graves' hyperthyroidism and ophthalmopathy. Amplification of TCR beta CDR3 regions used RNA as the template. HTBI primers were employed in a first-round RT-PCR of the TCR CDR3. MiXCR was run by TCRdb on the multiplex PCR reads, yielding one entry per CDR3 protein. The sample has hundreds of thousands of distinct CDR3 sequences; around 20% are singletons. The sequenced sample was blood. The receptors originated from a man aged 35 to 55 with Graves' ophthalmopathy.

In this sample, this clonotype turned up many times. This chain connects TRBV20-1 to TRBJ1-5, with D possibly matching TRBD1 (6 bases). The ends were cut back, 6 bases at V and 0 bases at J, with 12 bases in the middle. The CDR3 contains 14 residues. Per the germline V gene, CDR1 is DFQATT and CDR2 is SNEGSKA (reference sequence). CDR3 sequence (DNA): TGCAGTGCCGCTCAGGGGACTAGCAATCAGCCCCAGCATTTT. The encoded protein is CSAAQGTSNQPQHF.

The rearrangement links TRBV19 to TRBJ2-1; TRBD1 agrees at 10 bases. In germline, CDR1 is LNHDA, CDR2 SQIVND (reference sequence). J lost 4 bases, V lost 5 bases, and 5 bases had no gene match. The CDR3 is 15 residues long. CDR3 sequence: CASSPMDRGYNEQFF. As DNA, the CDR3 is TGTGCCAGTAGTCCGATGGACAGGGGGTACAATGAGCAGTTCTTC.

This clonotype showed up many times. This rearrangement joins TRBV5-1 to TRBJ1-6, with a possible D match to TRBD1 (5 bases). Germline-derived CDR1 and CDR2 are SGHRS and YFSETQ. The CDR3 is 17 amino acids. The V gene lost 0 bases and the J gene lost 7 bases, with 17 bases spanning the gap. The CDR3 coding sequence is TGCGCCAGCAGCTTGGACGGCAGGGTCGCGGTAAATTCACCCCTCCACTTT. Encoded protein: CASSLDGRVAVNSPLHF.

The CDR3 protein is CASRPGLAGGIEQFF. CDR3 sequence (DNA): TGTGCCAGCAGACCGGGACTAGCGGGGGGTATTGAGCAGTTCTTC. The chain couples TRBV27 to TRBJ2-1; 15 bases are shared with TRBD2. Trimming at V came to 6 bases and at J to 9 bases, leaving 6 bases not matched to a gene. CDR1 and CDR2 from the germline V gene are MNHEY and SMNVEV (reference sequence). This CDR3 comprises 15 residues.

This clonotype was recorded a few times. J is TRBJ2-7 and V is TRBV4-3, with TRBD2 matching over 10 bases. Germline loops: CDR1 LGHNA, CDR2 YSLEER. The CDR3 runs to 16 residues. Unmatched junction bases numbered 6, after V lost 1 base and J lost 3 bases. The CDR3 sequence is CASSQGWTSGSYEQYF. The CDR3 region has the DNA TGCGCCAGCAGCCAAGGCTGGACTAGCGGCAGCTACGAGCAGTACTTC.

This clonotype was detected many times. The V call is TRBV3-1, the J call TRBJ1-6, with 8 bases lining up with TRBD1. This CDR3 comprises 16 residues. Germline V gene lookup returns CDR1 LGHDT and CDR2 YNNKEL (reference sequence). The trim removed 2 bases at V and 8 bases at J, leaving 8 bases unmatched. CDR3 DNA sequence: TGTGCCAGCAGCCAACCCGCTGGGGACAGGCATTCACCCCTCCACTTT. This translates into CASSQPAGDRHSPLHF.

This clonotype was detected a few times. The CDR3 region has the DNA TGCGCCAGCAGCCAAGATAGGTTTACGGACCTTGCTAACTATGGCTACACCTTC. It codes for CASSQDRFTDLANYGYTF. The J gene is TRBJ1-2, the V gene TRBV4-1; D is unclear. The CDR3 has 18 residues. The V gene's germline CDR1 is MGHRA and CDR2 YSYEKL. V lost 0 bases and J 0 bases, leaving 17 bases between the germline ends.

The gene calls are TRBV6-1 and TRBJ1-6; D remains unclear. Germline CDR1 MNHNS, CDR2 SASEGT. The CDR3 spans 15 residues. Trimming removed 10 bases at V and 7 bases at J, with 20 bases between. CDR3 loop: CATLLSGPENSPLHF. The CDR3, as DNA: TGTGCCACCCTTCTCAGTGGCCCTGAGAATTCACCCCTCCACTTT.

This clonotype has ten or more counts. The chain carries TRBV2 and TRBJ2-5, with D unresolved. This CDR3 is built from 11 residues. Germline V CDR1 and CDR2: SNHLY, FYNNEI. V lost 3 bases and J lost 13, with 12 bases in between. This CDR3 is CASSEGMSPYF. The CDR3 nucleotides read TGTGCCAGCAGTGAGGGGATGAGTCCGTACTTC.

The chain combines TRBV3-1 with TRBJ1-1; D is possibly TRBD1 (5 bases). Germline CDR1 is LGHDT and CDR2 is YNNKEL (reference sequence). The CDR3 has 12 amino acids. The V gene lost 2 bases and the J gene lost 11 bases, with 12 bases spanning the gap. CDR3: CASSQTRRGAFF. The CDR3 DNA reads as TGTGCCAGCAGCCAAACTCGGAGGGGTGCTTTCTTT.

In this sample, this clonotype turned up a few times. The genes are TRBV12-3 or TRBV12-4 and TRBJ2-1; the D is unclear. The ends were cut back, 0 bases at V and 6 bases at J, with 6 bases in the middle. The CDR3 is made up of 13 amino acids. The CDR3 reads CASSLASVNEQFF. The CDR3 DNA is TGTGCCAGCAGTTTAGCGTCGGTCAATGAGCAGTTCTTC.

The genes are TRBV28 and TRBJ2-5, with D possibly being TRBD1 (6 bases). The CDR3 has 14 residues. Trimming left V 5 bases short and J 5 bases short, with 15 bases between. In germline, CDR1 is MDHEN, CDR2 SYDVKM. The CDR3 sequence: CASSMMTGWETQYF. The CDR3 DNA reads TGTGCCAGCAGTATGATGACAGGATGGGAGACCCAGTACTTC.

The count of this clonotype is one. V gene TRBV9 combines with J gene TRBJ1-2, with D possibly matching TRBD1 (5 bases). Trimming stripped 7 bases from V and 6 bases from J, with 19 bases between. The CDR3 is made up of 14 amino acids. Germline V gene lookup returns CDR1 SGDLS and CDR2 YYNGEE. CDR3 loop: CASRGGGLGNGYTF. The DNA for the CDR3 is TGTGCCAGCCGGGGCGGAGGCCTCGGGAATGGCTACACCTTC.

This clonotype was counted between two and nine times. The CDR3 loop is CALSLGGNYGYTF. CDR3 bases: TGTGCCCTGAGCCTCGGAGGCAACTATGGCTACACCTTC. The rearrangement links TRBV30 to TRBJ1-2; no definite D call. With 8 bases removed from V and 2 bases from J, the gap between germline ends came to 15 bases. The CDR3 runs to 13 residues. Germline V gene sequence: CDR1 GTSNPN, CDR2 SVGIG (reference sequence).

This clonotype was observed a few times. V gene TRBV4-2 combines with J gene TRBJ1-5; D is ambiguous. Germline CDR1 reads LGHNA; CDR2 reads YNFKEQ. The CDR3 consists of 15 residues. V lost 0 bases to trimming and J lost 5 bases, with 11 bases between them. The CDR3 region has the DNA TGTGCCAGCAGCCAAGAGGGGAGTAGTGATCAGCCCCAGCATTTT. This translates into CASSQEGSSDQPQHF.

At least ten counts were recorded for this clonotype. CDR3 in amino acids: CATSSAATYEQYF. The CDR3 DNA reads TGTGCCACCAGCAGCGCGGCCACCTACGAGCAGTACTTC. The chain links TRBV15 to TRBJ2-7; D not resolved. Germline V lookup: CDR1 LNHNV, CDR2 YYDKDF (reference sequence). The length of the CDR3 is 13 residues. Trimming left V 3 bases short and J 2 bases short, with 8 bases between.